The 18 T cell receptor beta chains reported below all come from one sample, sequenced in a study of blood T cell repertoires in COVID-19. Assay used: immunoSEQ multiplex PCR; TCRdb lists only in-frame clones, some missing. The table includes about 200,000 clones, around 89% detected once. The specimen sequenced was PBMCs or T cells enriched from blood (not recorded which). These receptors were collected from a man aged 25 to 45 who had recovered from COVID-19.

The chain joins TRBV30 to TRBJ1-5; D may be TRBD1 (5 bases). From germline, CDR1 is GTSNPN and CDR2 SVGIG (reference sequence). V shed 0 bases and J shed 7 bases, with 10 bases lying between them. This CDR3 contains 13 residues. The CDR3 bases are TGTGCCTGGAGTGTAGGAGGGGACCAGCCCCAGCATTTT. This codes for CAWSVGGDQPQHF.

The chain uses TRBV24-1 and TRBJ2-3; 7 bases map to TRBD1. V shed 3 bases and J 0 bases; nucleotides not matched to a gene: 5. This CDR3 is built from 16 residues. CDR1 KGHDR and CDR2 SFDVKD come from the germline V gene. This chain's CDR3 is CATSDPGTDSTDTQYF. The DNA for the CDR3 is TGTGCCACCAGTGATCCCGGGACAGACAGCACAGATACGCAGTATTTT.

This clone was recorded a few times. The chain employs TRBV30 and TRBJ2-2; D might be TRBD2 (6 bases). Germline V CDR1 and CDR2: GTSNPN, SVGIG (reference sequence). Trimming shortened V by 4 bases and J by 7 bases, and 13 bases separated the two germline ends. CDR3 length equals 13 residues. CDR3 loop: CAWTSSDDGELFF. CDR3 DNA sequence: TGTGCCTGGACTTCTAGCGATGACGGGGAGCTGTTTTTT.

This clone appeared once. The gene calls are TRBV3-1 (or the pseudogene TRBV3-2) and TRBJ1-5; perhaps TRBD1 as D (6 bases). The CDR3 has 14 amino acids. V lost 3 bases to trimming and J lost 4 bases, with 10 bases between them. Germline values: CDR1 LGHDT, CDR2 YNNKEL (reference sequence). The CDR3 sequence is CASSHGTSNQPQHF. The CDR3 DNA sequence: TGTGCCAGCAGCCATGGGACATCTAATCAGCCCCAGCATTTT.

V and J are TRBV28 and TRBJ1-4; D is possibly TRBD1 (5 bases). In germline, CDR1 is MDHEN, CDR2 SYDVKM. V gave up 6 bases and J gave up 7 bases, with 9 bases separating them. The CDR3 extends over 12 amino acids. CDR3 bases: TGTGCCAGCAGGGGGCTTGGTGAAAAACTGTTTTTT. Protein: CASRGLGEKLFF.

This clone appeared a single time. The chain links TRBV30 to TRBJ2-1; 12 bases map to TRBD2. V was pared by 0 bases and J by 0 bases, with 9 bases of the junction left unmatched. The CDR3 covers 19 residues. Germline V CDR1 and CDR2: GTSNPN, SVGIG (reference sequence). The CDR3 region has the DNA TGTGCCTGGAGTGTAATTGCTAGCGGGAGGGCCCTCTCCTACAATGAGCAGTTCTTC. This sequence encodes CAWSVIASGRALSYNEQFF. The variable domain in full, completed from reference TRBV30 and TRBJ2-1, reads SQTIHQWPATLVQPVGSPLSLECTVEGTSNPNLYWYRQAAGRGLQLLFYSVGIGQISSEVPQNLSASRPQDRQFILSSKKLLLSDSGFYLCAWSVIASGRALSYNEQFFGPGTRLTVL.

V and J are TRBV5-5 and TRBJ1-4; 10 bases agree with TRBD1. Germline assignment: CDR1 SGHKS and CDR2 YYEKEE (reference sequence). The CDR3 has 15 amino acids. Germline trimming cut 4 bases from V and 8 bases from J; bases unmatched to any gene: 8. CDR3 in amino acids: CASSPGQGPGEKLFF. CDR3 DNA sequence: TGTGCCAGCAGCCCGGGACAGGGGCCGGGAGAAAAACTGTTTTTT.

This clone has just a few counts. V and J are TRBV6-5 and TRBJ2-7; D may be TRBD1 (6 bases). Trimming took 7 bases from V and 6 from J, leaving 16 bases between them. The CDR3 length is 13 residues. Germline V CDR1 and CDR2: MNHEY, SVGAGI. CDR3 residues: CASMDRGLSEQYF. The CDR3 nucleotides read TGTGCCAGCATGGATAGGGGGTTAAGCGAGCAGTACTTC.

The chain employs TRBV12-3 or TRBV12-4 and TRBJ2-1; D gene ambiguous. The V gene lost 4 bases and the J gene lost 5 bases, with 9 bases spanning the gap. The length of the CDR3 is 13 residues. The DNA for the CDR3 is TGTGCCAGCAGTTGGCGGCAAGACAATGAGCAGTTCTTC. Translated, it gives CASSWRQDNEQFF.

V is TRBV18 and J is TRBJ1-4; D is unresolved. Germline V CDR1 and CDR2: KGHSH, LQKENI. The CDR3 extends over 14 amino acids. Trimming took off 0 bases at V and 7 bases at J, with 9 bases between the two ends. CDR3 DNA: TGTGCCAGCTCACCACCCAGAGAGGTTGAAAAACTGTTTTTT. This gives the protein CASSPPREVEKLFF.

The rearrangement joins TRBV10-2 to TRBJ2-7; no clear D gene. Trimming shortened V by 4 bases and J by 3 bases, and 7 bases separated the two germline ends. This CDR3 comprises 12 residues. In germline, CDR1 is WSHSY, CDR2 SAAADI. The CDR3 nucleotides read TGCGCCAGCAGTGGAGACTTCTACGAGCAGTACTTC. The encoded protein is CASSGDFYEQYF.

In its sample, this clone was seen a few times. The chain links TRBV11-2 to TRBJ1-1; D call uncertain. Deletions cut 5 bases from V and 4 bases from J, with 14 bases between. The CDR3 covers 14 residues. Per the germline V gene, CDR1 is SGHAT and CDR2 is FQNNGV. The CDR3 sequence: CASSPQAPSTEAFF. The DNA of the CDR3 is TGTGCCAGCAGCCCCCAGGCGCCGAGCACTGAAGCTTTCTTT.

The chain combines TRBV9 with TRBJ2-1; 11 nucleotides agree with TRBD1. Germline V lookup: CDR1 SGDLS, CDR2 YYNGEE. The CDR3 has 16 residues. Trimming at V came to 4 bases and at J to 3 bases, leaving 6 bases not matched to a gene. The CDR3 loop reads CASSPQDRGLYNEQFF. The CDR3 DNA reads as TGTGCCAGCAGCCCACAGGACAGGGGGCTCTACAATGAGCAGTTCTTC.

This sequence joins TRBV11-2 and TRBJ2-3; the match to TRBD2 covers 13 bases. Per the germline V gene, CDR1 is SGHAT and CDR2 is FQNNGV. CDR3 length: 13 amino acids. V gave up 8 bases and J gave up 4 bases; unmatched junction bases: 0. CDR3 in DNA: TGTGCCAGCGGACTAGCGGGAGCAGATACGCAGTATTTT. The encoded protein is CASGLAGADTQYF.

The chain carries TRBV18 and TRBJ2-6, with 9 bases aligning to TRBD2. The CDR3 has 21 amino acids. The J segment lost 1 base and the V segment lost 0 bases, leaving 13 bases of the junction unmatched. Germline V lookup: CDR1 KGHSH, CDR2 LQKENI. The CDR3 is CASSPPSALAGVLSGANVLTF. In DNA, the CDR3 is TGTGCCAGCTCACCACCGTCGGCGTTAGCGGGAGTATTGTCTGGGGCCAACGTCCTGACTTTC.

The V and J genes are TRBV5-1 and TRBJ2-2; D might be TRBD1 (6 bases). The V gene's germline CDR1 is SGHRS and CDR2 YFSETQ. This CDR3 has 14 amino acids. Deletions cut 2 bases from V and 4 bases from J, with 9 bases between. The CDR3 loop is CASSFNRATGELFF. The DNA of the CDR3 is TGCGCCAGCAGCTTTAACAGGGCCACCGGGGAGCTGTTTTTT.

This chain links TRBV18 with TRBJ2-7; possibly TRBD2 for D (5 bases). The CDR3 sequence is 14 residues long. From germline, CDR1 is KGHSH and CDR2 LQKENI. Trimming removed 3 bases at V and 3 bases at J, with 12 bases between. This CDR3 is CASSPPGNYYEQYF. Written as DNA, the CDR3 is TGTGCCAGCTCACCCCCGGGAAATTACTACGAGCAGTACTTC.

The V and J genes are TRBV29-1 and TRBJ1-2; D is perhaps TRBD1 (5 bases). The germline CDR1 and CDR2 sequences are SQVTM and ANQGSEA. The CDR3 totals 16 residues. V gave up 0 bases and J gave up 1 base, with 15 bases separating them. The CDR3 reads CSVEDYRKPRNYGYTF. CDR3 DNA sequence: TGCAGCGTTGAAGACTACAGGAAACCACGTAACTATGGCTACACCTTC.